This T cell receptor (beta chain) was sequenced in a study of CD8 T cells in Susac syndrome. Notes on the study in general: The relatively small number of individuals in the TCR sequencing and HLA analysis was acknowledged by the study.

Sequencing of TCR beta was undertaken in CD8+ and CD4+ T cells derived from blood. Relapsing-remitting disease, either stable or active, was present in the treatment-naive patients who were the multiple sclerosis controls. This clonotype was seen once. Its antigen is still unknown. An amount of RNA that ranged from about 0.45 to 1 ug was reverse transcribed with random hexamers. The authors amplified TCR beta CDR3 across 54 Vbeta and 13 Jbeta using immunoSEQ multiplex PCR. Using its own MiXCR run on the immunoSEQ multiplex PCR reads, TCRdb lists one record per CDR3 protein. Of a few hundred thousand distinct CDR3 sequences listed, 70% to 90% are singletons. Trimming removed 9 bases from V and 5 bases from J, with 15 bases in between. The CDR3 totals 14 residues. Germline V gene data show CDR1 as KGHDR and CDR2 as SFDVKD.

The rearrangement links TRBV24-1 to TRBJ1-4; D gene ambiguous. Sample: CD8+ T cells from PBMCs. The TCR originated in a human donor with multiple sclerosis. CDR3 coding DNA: TGTGCCACCTCCCACGGGGATTCAAATGAAAAACTGTTTTTT. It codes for CATSHGDSNEKLFF.